Presented here are 27 T cell receptor beta chains from one specimen sequenced in a study of T cell clonality in common variable immunodeficiency. Clones were read by immunoSEQ multiplex PCR, and TCRdb kept only the in-frame ones, dropping some. Sampling found approximately 37,000 clones, none seen once. Material for sequencing was peripheral blood mononuclear cells. These receptors all come from a person aged 18-69 years in good health.

This clone appeared many times. The CDR3 end is not reached by the read, which stops 3 residues before it; the germline J gene fills it in. The V and J genes are TRBV19 and TRBJ1-5; 9 nucleotides line up with TRBD1. CDR1 is LNHDA and CDR2 is SQIVND in the germline V gene (reference sequence). The CDR3 has 14 residues. J gave up 7 bases and V 4 bases, and 5 bases lay outside the gene matches. Partial CDR3 DNA: TGTGCCAGTAGTACAGGGACAGGGTTACAGCCC. This gives the protein CASSTGTGLQP. The whole CDR3 sequence is CASSTGTGLQPQHF. The whole variable domain, filled in from reference TRBV19 and TRBJ1-5, reads DGGITQSPKYLFRKEGQNVTLSCEQNLNHDAMYWYRQDPGQGLRLIYYSQIVNDFQKGDIAEGYSVSREKKESFPLTVTSAQKNPTAFYLCASSTGTGLQPQHFGDGTRLSIL.

As to this clone: The observed sequence ends 3 residues before the CDR3 terminus, with the missing tail filled in from the germline J gene. V and J are TRBV18 and TRBJ1-2; D is ambiguous. The germline CDR1 and CDR2 sequences are KGHSH and LQKENI. The CDR3 is 14 amino acids. CDR3 DNA, as far as it was read: TGTGCCAGCTCACCACTCGCGGTCAACAATGAC. Translating gives CASSPLAVNND. The entire CDR3 sequence reads CASSPLAVNNDYTF.

This clone was counted ten times or more. The read gets to within 3 residues of the CDR3 end, and the germline J gene fills in the rest. The V gene is TRBV2, the J gene TRBJ1-6, with 7 bases that match TRBD1. The CDR3 covers 13 residues. V shed 9 bases, J shed 9 bases, and the junction held 8 bases outside the gene matches. Looked up from germline, CDR1 is SNHLY and CDR2 is FYNNEI. The sequenced part of the CDR3 DNA is TGTGCCAGTCGACAGGGCGGTTCTTCACCC. Residues: CASRQGGSSP. Given in full, the CDR3 is CASRQGGSSPLHF.

This clone has only a few counts. The DNA ends 3 residues before the CDR3 does, and the rest of the CDR3 is filled in from the germline J gene. The chain recombines TRBV6-1 with TRBJ1-1; D remains unclear. Trimming removed 4 bases from V and 3 bases from J, with 9 bases in between. The CDR3 consists of 13 residues. CDR1 and CDR2 (germline): MNHNS, SASEGT. The CDR3: CASSVTEYTEAFF. The sequenced CDR3 bases are TGTGCCAGCAGTGTCACTGAGTACACTGAA.

This clone occurred many times. Read data end 3 residues before the CDR3 end; the end is taken from the germline J gene. This rearrangement joins TRBV6-1 to TRBJ2-1, with 7 bases identical to TRBD2. There are 15 residues in the CDR3. Germline-derived CDR1 and CDR2 are MNHNS and SASEGT. After removal of 2 bases from V and 9 bases from J, the junction contained 10 bases not matched to a gene. CDR3 loop: CASSELGGGPGEQFF. The part of the CDR3 DNA that was read is TGTGCCAGCAGTGAACTGGGGGGAGGGCCGGGTGAG.

This clone was counted ten times or more. From the germline J gene comes the end of the CDR3, since the read stops 3 residues before it. The chain links TRBV6-1 to TRBJ1-2, with D perhaps TRBD1 (5 bases). This CDR3 spans 15 amino acids. CDR1 is MNHNS, CDR2 SASEGT, per germline. CDR3 in amino acids: CASSESRGRDGGYTF. CDR3 DNA, as far as it was read: TGTGCCAGCAGTGAATCGCGGGGAAGGGACGGAGGC.

This clone came up many times. Read coverage stops 3 residues before the CDR3 terminus; the germline J gene supplies the remainder. This chain links TRBV7-8 with TRBJ2-1; D call uncertain. Germline lookup yields CDR1 SGHVS and CDR2 FQNEAQ. This CDR3 has 14 residues. The ends were cut back, 1 base at V and 6 bases at J, with 10 bases in the middle. The covered CDR3 bases are TGTGCCAGCAGCTTAGTTGCACAGATCAATGAG. Translating it yields CASSLVAQINE. The entire CDR3 is CASSLVAQINEQFF.

The table lists this clone with many counts. The CDR3 is cut off 3 residues early in the read; its end comes from the germline J gene. The rearrangement links TRBV10-3 to TRBJ1-3; no definite D call. The CDR3 loop spans 14 amino acids. V lost 9 bases and J lost 0, with 12 bases in between. Germline CDR1 ENHRY, CDR2 SYGVKD. The CDR3 loop is CAIYDTSSGNTIYF. The CDR3 DNA, read in part, is TGTGCCATTTACGACACGAGCTCTGGAAACACC.

The sample holds many counts of this clone. The read stops 3 residues short of the end of the CDR3; the missing end is completed from the germline J gene. The V and J genes are TRBV7-2 and TRBJ2-4; TRBD1 might be the D (6 bases). The V gene's germline CDR1 is SGHTA and CDR2 FQGNSA. Trimming stripped 3 bases from V and 1 base from J, with 10 bases between. CDR3 length: 15 residues. The CDR3 is CASSLDSSAKNIQYF. CDR3 bases read: TGTGCCAGCAGCTTGGACAGTTCTGCCAAAAACATT.

This clone was found many times. The read gets to within 3 residues of the CDR3 end, and the germline J gene fills in the rest. The chain recombines TRBV4-1 with TRBJ2-7; D is possibly TRBD1 (6 bases). The CDR3 loop spans 15 amino acids. Germline V gives CDR1 MGHRA, CDR2 YSYEKL. Deletions cut 5 bases from V and 6 bases from J, with 20 bases between. CDR3 DNA (partial): TGCGCCAGCAGCTTGGGTTGGGGGACATCATTCGAG. It translates to CASSLGWGTSFE. The whole CDR3 sequence is CASSLGWGTSFEQYF.

The sample holds a few counts of this clone. Sequencing ends 3 residues short of the CDR3 end; the germline J gene provides the rest. The J gene is TRBJ1-3, the V gene TRBV7-2, with D maybe TRBD1 (6 bases). The CDR3 sequence is 15 residues long. V gave up 2 bases and J gave up 0 bases, with 8 bases separating them. The germline CDR1 and CDR2 sequences are SGHTA and FQGNSA. The sequenced CDR3 bases are TGTGCCAGCAGCTTATCAGGGGTCTCTGGAAACACC. It yields the protein CASSLSGVSGNT. The full-length CDR3 reads as CASSLSGVSGNTIYF.

In this sample, this clone turned up many times. The read finishes 3 residues shy of the CDR3 end, and the germline J gene is used to complete it. The V and J genes are TRBV28 and TRBJ2-1; TRBD2 matches 10 bases. Germline values: CDR1 MDHEN, CDR2 SYDVKM. CDR3 size: 15 residues. With V trimmed by 0 bases and J by 6 bases, 2 bases remained unmatched. CDR3 DNA, as far as it was read: TGTGCCAGCAGTTTATGGACTAGCGGGTCCAATGAG. It encodes CASSLWTSGSNE. The full-length CDR3 reads as CASSLWTSGSNEQFF.

At least ten counts were recorded for this clone. Read sequence stops 3 residues before the CDR3 end, and the germline J gene provides the missing end. The V call is TRBV28, the J call TRBJ2-7, with 10 bases that match TRBD2. Unmatched junction bases numbered 11, after V lost 5 bases and J lost 4 bases. CDR1 and CDR2 (germline): MDHEN, SYDVKM. The CDR3 sequence is 16 residues long. The CDR3 protein is CASSTPASGSGYEQYF. CDR3 DNA (partial): TGTGCCAGCAGTACCCCGGCTAGCGGGAGTGGGTACGAG.

This clone has a count of ten or more. The read ends 3 residues shy of where the CDR3 ends; the end is completed using the germline J gene. J is TRBJ2-3 and V is TRBV30; no definite D call. Germline V gives CDR1 GTSNPN, CDR2 SVGIG (reference sequence). This CDR3 region has 12 residues. Trimming shortened V by 4 bases and J by 3 bases, and 8 bases separated the two germline ends. The sequenced CDR3 bases are TGTGCCTGGAAAAGGGTTACAGATACG. It specifies CAWKRVTDT. The full-length CDR3 reads as CAWKRVTDTQYF.

The table lists this clone with many counts. The read gets to within 3 residues of the CDR3 end, and the germline J gene fills in the rest. The chain carries TRBV20-1 and TRBJ2-4; TRBD2 might be the D (6 bases). Looked up from germline, CDR1 is DFQATT and CDR2 is SNEGSKA (reference sequence). This CDR3 comprises 13 residues. Trimming removed 5 bases at V and 6 bases at J, with 14 bases between. The sequenced part of the CDR3 DNA is TGCAGTGCTCCGGGACTTGGACTAAACATT. Protein product: CSAPGLGLNI. In full, the CDR3 is CSAPGLGLNIQYF.

This clone was recorded many times. The read gets to within 3 residues of the CDR3 end, and the germline J gene fills in the rest. V and J are TRBV30 and TRBJ2-1; 7 bases line up with TRBD2. Germline trimming cut 2 bases from V and 7 bases from J; bases unmatched to any gene: 8. The germline V gene encodes CDR1 GTSNPN and CDR2 SVGIG (reference sequence). The CDR3 is 14 residues long. Here the CDR3 reads CAWSRGEATNEQFF. The CDR3 bases that were read are TGTGCCTGGAGTCGGGGGGAGGCCACTAATGAG. The whole variable domain, filled in from reference TRBV30 and TRBJ2-1, reads SQTIHQWPATLVQPVGSPLSLECTVEGTSNPNLYWYRQAAGRGLQLLFYSVGIGQISSEVPQNLSASRPQDRQFILSSKKLLLSDSGFYLCAWSRGEATNEQFFGPGTRLTVL.

Details on this clone: The missing CDR3 end, 3 residues past where the read stops, is filled in from the germline J gene. V usage is TRBV2 and J usage is TRBJ2-5; the D is unclear. CDR3 length: 12 residues. Trimming left V 6 bases short and J 1 base short, with 6 bases between. CDR1 SNHLY and CDR2 FYNNEI come from the germline V gene. Incomplete CDR3 DNA: TGTGCCAGCAGCCGCGCCCAAGAGACC. Translated, it gives CASSRAQET. The whole CDR3 sequence is CASSRAQETQYF.

The table lists this clone with many counts. The read ends 3 residues shy of where the CDR3 ends; the end is completed using the germline J gene. This rearrangement joins TRBV9 to TRBJ2-3; 7 bases fit TRBD2. The CDR3 contains 15 residues. Trimming cost V 7 bases and J 0 bases; bases outside gene matches: 8. The germline gives CDR1 SGDLS, CDR2 YYNGEE. CDR3 DNA, as far as it was read: TGTGCCAGCGGCTCTAGCGGCACTAGCACAGATACG. Translated: CASGSSGTSTDT. The CDR3 in full is CASGSSGTSTDTQYF.

This clone showed up many times. Read data end 3 residues before the CDR3 end; the end is taken from the germline J gene. In the same sample, other DNA sequences code for this CDR3. The chain joins TRBV30 to TRBJ1-5; 11 bases match TRBD1. V gave up 4 bases and J gave up 4 bases; unmatched junction bases: 6. Germline V gives CDR1 GTSNPN, CDR2 SVGIG (reference sequence). CDR3 length: 15 residues. The covered CDR3 bases are TGTGCCTGGAAAGGACAGGGGGCGAGTAATCAGCCC. This gives the protein CAWKGQGASNQP. The CDR3 in full is CAWKGQGASNQPQHF.

There are many counts of this clone. The CDR3 bases that were read are TGTGCCAGCAGCGGGGGGGCACCC. Its translation: CASSGGAP. The complete CDR3 protein is CASSGGAPLHF. The chain links TRBV2 to TRBJ1-6; D might be TRBD1 (5 bases). The read terminates 3 residues before the CDR3 end, so the remaining end is supplied by the germline J gene. The V end was cut by 6 bases, the J end by 11 bases, with 8 bases between. This CDR3 region has 11 residues. Germline values: CDR1 SNHLY, CDR2 FYNNEI.

This clone was picked up a small number of times. Read data end 3 residues before the CDR3 end; the end is taken from the germline J gene. V usage is TRBV2 and J usage is TRBJ1-1, with 10 positions matching TRBD1. The CDR3 consists of 16 residues. Unmatched junction bases numbered 8, after V lost 5 bases and J lost 2 bases. CDR1 SNHLY and CDR2 FYNNEI come from the germline V gene. The CDR3 sequence is CASSSGQGEANTEAFF. CDR3 DNA, as far as it was read: TGTGCCAGCAGTAGCGGACAGGGGGAGGCAAACACTGAA.

To note about this clone: The CDR3 is cut off 3 residues early in the read; its end comes from the germline J gene. This sequence joins TRBV19 and TRBJ1-2; 8 bases are a match to TRBD1. CDR3 size: 15 residues. Germline V gene sequence: CDR1 LNHDA, CDR2 SQIVND (reference sequence). CDR3 region: CASSASGGEGYDYTF. Partial CDR3 DNA: TGTGCCAGTAGCGCATCAGGGGGCGAGGGCTACGAC. Combining the CDR3 with reference TRBV19 and TRBJ1-2 gives the whole variable domain DGGITQSPKYLFRKEGQNVTLSCEQNLNHDAMYWYRQDPGQGLRLIYYSQIVNDFQKGDIAEGYSVSREKKESFPLTVTSAQKNPTAFYLCASSASGGEGYDYTFGSGTRLTVV.

This clone was seen at least ten times. One junction end does not reproduce the germline sequence, and a read error may be involved. This CDR3 reads CASSLTSGSHEQFF. The part of the CDR3 DNA that was read is TGTGCCAGCAGCCTAACTAGCGGGAGTCATGAG. The V call is TRBV7-3, the J call TRBJ2-1; 11 positions agree with TRBD2. The read gets to within 3 residues of the CDR3 end, and the germline J gene fills in the rest. The CDR3 consists of 14 residues. CDR1 and CDR2 from the germline V gene are SGHTA and FQGTGA. The whole variable domain, remainder taken from reference TRBV7-3 and TRBJ2-1, is GAGVSQTPSNKVTEKGKYVELRCDPISGHTALYWYRQSLGQGPEFLIYFQGTGAADDSGLPNDRFFAVRPEGSVSTLKIQRTERGDSAVYLCASSLTSGSHEQFFGPGTRLTVL.

This clone has only a few counts. Read coverage stops 3 residues before the CDR3 terminus; the germline J gene supplies the remainder. The J gene is TRBJ2-1, the V gene TRBV5-8; 9 bases are shared with TRBD1. This CDR3 has 12 residues. V dropped 4 bases and J dropped 9; count of bases not matched to a gene: 2. Per germline, CDR1 SGHTS and CDR2 YDEGEE. The covered CDR3 bases are TGTGCCAGCAGCCGGACAGGGGCTGAG. Its protein is CASSRTGAE. The entire CDR3 protein is CASSRTGAEQFF.

This clone was observed a few times. The CDR3 end is not reached by the read, which stops 3 residues before it; the germline J gene fills it in. The rearrangement uses TRBV7-9 and TRBJ2-3; 10 nucleotides agree with TRBD2. CDR1 is SEHNR, CDR2 FQNEAQ, per germline (reference sequence). The CDR3 length is 15 residues. CDR3 residues: CASSSGLAVQETQYF. CDR3 DNA, as far as it was read: TGTGCCAGCAGCTCAGGACTAGCGGTCCAAGAGACG.

This clone was observed many times. The read falls 3 residues short of the CDR3 end, and the missing part is taken from the germline J gene. The rearrangement uses TRBV5-1 and TRBJ2-3, with 10 bases matching TRBD2. Germline lookup yields CDR1 SGHRS and CDR2 YFSETQ. This CDR3 region has 16 residues. With V trimmed by 4 bases and J by 0 bases, 5 bases remained unmatched. The CDR3 sequence is CASSIGLAASTDTQYF. The sequenced part of the CDR3 DNA is TGCGCCAGCAGCATTGGACTAGCGGCTAGCACAGATACG.

This clone was detected many times. The CDR3 is cut off 3 residues early in the read; its end comes from the germline J gene. This chain connects TRBV18 to TRBJ2-5; D is perhaps TRBD1 (6 bases). The V end lost 3 bases, the J end lost 4 bases, and 18 bases lay between the germline ends. CDR1 and CDR2 (germline): KGHSH, LQKENI. The CDR3 runs to 16 residues. The CDR3 bases that were read are TGTGCCAGCTCACCCGGGGCAGGGGTCGGTGGAGAGACC. It specifies CASSPGAGVGGET. The full CDR3 protein reads CASSPGAGVGGETQYF.